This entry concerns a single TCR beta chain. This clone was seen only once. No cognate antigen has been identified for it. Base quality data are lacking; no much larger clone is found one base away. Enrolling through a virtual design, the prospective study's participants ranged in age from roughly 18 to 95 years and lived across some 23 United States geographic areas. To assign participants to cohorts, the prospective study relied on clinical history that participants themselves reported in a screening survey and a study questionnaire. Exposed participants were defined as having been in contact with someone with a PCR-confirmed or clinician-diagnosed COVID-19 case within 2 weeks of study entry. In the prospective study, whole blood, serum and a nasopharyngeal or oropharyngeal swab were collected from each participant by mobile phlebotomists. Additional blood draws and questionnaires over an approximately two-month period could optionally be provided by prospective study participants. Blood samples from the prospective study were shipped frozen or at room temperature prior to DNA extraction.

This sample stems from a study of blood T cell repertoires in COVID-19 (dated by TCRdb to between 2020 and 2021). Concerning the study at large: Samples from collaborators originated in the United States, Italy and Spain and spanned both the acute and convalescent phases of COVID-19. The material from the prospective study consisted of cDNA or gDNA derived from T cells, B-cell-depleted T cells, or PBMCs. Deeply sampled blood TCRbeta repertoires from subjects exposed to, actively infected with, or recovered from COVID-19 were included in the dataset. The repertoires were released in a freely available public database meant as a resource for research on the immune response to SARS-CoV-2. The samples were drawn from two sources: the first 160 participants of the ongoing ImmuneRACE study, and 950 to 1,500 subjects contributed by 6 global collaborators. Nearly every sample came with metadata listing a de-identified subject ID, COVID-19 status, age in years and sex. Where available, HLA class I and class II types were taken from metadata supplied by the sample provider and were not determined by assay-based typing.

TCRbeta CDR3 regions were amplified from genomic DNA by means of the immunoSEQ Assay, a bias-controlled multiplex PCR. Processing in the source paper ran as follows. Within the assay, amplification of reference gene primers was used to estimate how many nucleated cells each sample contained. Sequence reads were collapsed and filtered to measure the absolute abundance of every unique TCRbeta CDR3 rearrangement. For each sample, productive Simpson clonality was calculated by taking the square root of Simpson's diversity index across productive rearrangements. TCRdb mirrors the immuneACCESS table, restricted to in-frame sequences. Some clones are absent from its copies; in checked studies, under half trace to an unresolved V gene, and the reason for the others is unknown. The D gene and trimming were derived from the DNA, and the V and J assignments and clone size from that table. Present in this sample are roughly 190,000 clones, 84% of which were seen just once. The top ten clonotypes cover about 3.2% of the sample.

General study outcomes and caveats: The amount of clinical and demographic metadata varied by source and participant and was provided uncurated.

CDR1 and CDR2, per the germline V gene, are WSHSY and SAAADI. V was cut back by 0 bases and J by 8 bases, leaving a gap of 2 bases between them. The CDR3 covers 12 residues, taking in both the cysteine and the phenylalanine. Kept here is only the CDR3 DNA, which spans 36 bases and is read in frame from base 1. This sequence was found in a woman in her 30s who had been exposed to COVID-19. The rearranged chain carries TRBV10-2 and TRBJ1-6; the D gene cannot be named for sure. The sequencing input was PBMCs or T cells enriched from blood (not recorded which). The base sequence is TGCGCCAGCAGTGAGTCCGATTCACCCCTCCACTTT. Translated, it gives CASSESDSPLHF.